This T cell receptor (beta chain) came from a study of cytomegalovirus exposure and HLA in healthy donors. The PCR made use of 60 Vbeta and 13 Jbeta primers. The protocol was immunoSEQ multiplex PCR, while the TCRdb copy is restricted to in-frame clones and leaves out a portion. This sample carries approximately 120,000 clones, just under 75% of them seen once, and the ten largest clones take approximately 4.8%. V was pared by 4 bases and J by 10 bases, with 8 bases of the junction left unmatched. Germline V gene sequence: CDR1 SNHLY, CDR2 FYNNEI. The CDR3 loop spans 13 amino acids. The sequenced sample consisted of PBMCs. This clonotype was sampled from a man in his sixties in good health and CMV-seropositive. V and J are TRBV2 and TRBJ1-1; 8 bases agree with TRBD1. The CDR3 region has the DNA TGTGCCAGCAGTGGACAGGGGAGGCTGGGAGCTTTCTTT. Translation gives CASSGQGRLGAFF.